Shown below are 25 T cell receptor delta chains from a single sample sequenced in a study of gamma-delta T cells after stem cell transplantation. TCRdb reprocessed the RT-PCR reads using CATT. The table has about 3,000 delta-chain clones, more than 7% seen once; the top ten hold 8% to 9.5%. The sequencing sample was made of gamma-delta T cells. Receptors were obtained from a human donor. It is not recorded whose cells these are; they may come from a transplant donor.

The rearrangement links TRDV2 to TRDJ3; 9 nucleotides line up with TRDD3. V gave up 0 bases and J gave up 12 bases; unmatched junction bases: 5. CDR1 is GEAIGNYY and CDR2 is EKD in the germline V gene. CDR3 size: 15 residues. This CDR3 is CACDTWGIDHRQMFF. In DNA, the CDR3 is TGTGCCTGTGACACCTGGGGGATAGACCACCGACAGATGTTTTTC.

By frequency in the sample, this clone is large. Other DNA sequences in the sample encode the same CDR3. This chain uses TRDV2 with TRDJ3, with TRDD3 matching over 10 bases. CDR3 length: 18 residues. Germline V gene lookup returns CDR1 GEAIGNYY and CDR2 EKD. V was clipped by 4 bases and J by 0 bases; unmatched bases: 5. CDR3 bases: TGTGCCTGTGATCGACTGGGGGATGACTCCTGGGACACCCGACAGATGTTTTTC. Translating gives CACDRLGDDSWDTRQMFF.

This clone was found a few times. This likely stems from a read error, as it lies one base from a far larger clone. The chain has TRDV2 and TRDJ3; 11 bases line up with TRDD3. CDR1 and CDR2 (germline): GEAIGNYY, EKD. The CDR3 length is 19 residues. With V trimmed by 0 bases and J by 0 bases, 3 bases remained unmatched. DNA for the CDR3: TGTGCCTGTGACACCGTACTGGGGGATAACTCCTGGGACACCCGACAGATGTTTTTC. It codes for CACDTVLGDNSWDTRQMFF.

A few counts support this clone. This is likely an artifact of a read error, given a far larger clone one base away. This sample also contains other DNA sequences that code for the same CDR3. The chain carries TRDV2 and TRDJ2, with TRDD3 matching 11 bases. CDR3 length: 16 amino acids. Germline assignment: CDR1 GEAIGNYY and CDR2 EKD. CDR3 loop: CACDRLGDTLTAQLFF. The CDR3 nucleotides read TGTGCTTGTGACAGACTGGGGGATACTTTGACAGCACAACTCTTCTTT.

By share, this clone ranks as medium-sized. The J gene is TRDJ1, the V gene TRDV1, with D uncertain. CDR1 and CDR2 from the germline V gene are TSWWSYY and QGS. The CDR3 consists of 18 residues. Between the trimmed V and J ends, which lost 0 bases and 0 bases, there was a span of 17 bases. The CDR3 sequence: CALGELFYLRMYTDKLIF. CDR3 bases: TGTGCTCTTGGGGAACTATTCTACCTCCGGATGTACACCGATAAACTCATCTTT.

This clone showed up just a few times. The protein given by TCRdb reflects a much larger clone and differs at residue 4 from this DNA's translation, likely from a read error; the protein shown is the DNA's translation. The chain recombines TRDV2 with TRDJ2; 9 bases are shared with TRDD3. CDR3 length: 14 residues. Germline V gives CDR1 GEAIGNYY, CDR2 EKD. The V and J ends lost 5 bases and 4 bases, in that order; junction bases with no gene match: 4. Here the CDR3 reads CACVILGETAQLFF. CDR3 in DNA: TGTGCCTGTGTCATACTGGGGGAGACAGCACAACTCTTCTTT.

This clone is medium-sized by share. The V call is TRDV1, the J call TRDJ1; D remains unclear. The CDR3 is made up of 14 amino acids. Trimming removed 5 bases from V and 0 bases from J, with 10 bases in between. The V gene's germline CDR1 is TSWWSYY and CDR2 QGS. This CDR3 reads CALGKARDTDKLIF. The CDR3 bases are TGTGCTCTTGGGAAGGCTCGCGACACCGATAAACTCATCTTT.

As regards this clone: This sequence is one base from a far larger clone and is likely a read error. Additional DNA sequences in this sample encode the identical CDR3. The chain has TRDV2 and TRDJ1; 12 positions agree with TRDD3. Germline assignment: CDR1 GEAIGNYY and CDR2 EKD. The CDR3 length is 16 residues. CDR3 bases: TGTGCTTGTGACGTACTGGGGGATACTGGACTCGATAAACTCATCTTT. This translates into CACDVLGDTGLDKLIF.

This clone has only a few counts. For this DNA, TCRdb reports the protein of a much larger clone, which diverges at residue 4, most likely from a read error; the protein presented here is translated directly from the DNA. CDR3 bases: TGTGCCTGTGAACGACTGGGGGATGACTCCTGGGACACCCGACAGATGTTTTTC. This gives the protein CACERLGDDSWDTRQMFF. The rearrangement joins TRDV2 to TRDJ3; 10 bases agree with TRDD3. The CDR3 loop spans 18 amino acids. The junction had 5 bases not matched to a gene; V was cut back by 4 bases and J by 0 bases. Germline lookup yields CDR1 GEAIGNYY and CDR2 EKD.

This clone was counted only a few times. V and J are TRDV2 and TRDJ1, with 12 bases matching TRDD3. CDR1 and CDR2 (germline): GEAIGNYY, EKD. The CDR3 covers 15 residues. V trimming: 8 bases; J trimming: 1 base; junction bases outside the gene matches: 7. The CDR3 nucleotides are TGTGCCTTCAACTGGGGGATACCGGGCACCGATAAACTCATCTTT. Translating gives CAFNWGIPGTDKLIF.

In the case of this clone: Given a far larger clone just one base away, this is likely a sequencing read error. The rearrangement links TRDV2 to TRDJ3, with 10 bases lining up with TRDD3. This CDR3 has 22 residues. Germline V lookup: CDR1 GEAIGNYY, CDR2 EKD. The CDR3: CASDTVPLTGGSSSWDTRQMFF. CDR3 coding DNA: TGTGCCAGTGACACCGTCCCTCTTACTGGGGGATCTTCCTCCTGGGACACCCGACAGATGTTTTTC.

In the case of this clone: A read error likely explains this, since a far larger clone differs by one base. The chain recombines TRDV2 with TRDJ3, with 10 bases fitting TRDD3. The CDR3 extends over 19 amino acids. Germline CDR1 GEAIGNYY, CDR2 EKD. The chain's CDR3 is CARDTWGISLSWDTRQMFF. The CDR3 region has the DNA TGTGCCCGTGACACCTGGGGGATATCCCTCTCCTGGGACACCCGACAGATGTTTTTC.

Regarding this clone: Only one base separates this from a far larger clonotype, so it likely reflects a read error. This chain connects TRDV1 to TRDJ1, with TRDD3 matching over 12 bases. Germline loops: CDR1 TSWWSYY, CDR2 QGS. The CDR3 consists of 20 residues. J lost 7 bases, V lost 1 base, and 19 bases had no gene match. CDR3 sequence: CALGERTPAVLGDTVGKLIF. CDR3 sequence (DNA): TGTGCTCTTGGGGAACGAACACCAGCGGTACTGGGGGATACTGTGGGTAAACTCATCTTT.

The chain links TRDV2 to TRDJ1; TRDD3 matches at 11 bases. After removal of 1 base from V and 8 bases from J, the junction contained 5 bases not matched to a gene. The CDR3 extends over 14 amino acids. Germline CDR1 GEAIGNYY, CDR2 EKD. The CDR3 sequence: CACDTYWGIGKLIF. The DNA for the CDR3 is TGTGCCTGTGACACGTACTGGGGGATAGGCAAACTCATCTTT.

With regard to this clone: One base separates it from a far larger clone, so it is likely a read error. V is TRDV2 and J is TRDJ1, with 10 positions matching TRDD3. The CDR3 runs to 13 residues. Germline V CDR1 and CDR2: GEAIGNYY, EKD. The V gene end was trimmed by 7 bases and the J gene end by 8 bases; junction bases not matched to a gene: 9. CDR3 in amino acids: CAWADWGMGKLIF. The CDR3 DNA follows: TGTGCCTGGGCCGACTGGGGGATGGGCAAACTCATCTTT.

About this clone: The amino acid sequence in TCRdb belongs to a much larger clone and departs from this DNA's translation at residue 9, likely a sequencing read error; the sequence shown is translated from the DNA. The genes are TRDV2 and TRDJ2, with a tentative D call TRDD3 (5 bases). V gave up 3 bases and J gave up 0 bases, with 16 bases separating them. This CDR3 contains 17 residues. Germline assignment: CDR1 GEAIGNYY and CDR2 EKD. The CDR3 DNA reads TGTGCCTGTGACCTACTGGCGCCCAAGGCTTTGACAGCACAACTCTTCTTT. It translates to CACDLLAPKALTAQLFF.

The sample holds a few counts of this clone. The likely explanation is a read error, given a far larger clone one base away. V is TRDV2 and J is TRDJ2, with 9 bases fitting TRDD3. Per germline, CDR1 GEAIGNYY and CDR2 EKD. The CDR3 covers 15 residues. Trimming at V came to 5 bases and at J to 1 base, leaving 4 bases not matched to a gene. The CDR3 spells CACGVLGDLTAQLFF. The CDR3 coding sequence is TGTGCCTGTGGCGTACTGGGGGATTTGACAGCACAACTCTTCTTT.

This clone was picked up a small number of times. The DNA for the CDR3 is TGTGCCTGTGACTTACTGGGGGATACGGGCCACACCGATAAACTCATCTTT. Protein product: CACDLLGDTGHTDKLIF. The V call is TRDV2, the J call TRDJ1, with 13 bases that match TRDD3. With 3 bases clipped from V and 0 bases from J, the junction kept 6 bases outside the gene matches. The CDR3 spans 17 residues. Germline V gives CDR1 GEAIGNYY, CDR2 EKD.

This clone was seen a few times. The protein held in TCRdb is that of a much larger clone and does not match this DNA's translation at residue 9, likely because of a read error; the protein shown is translated from the DNA. This sequence joins TRDV2 and TRDJ2, with TRDD3 identical over 9 bases. Germline values: CDR1 GEAIGNYY, CDR2 EKD. Trimming took 3 bases from V and 6 from J; bases not matched to a gene: 4. The length of the CDR3 is 14 residues. CDR3 in amino acids: CACDVLGEAAQLFF. DNA for the CDR3: TGTGCCTGTGACGTACTGGGGGAGGCAGCACAACTCTTCTTT.

As concerns this clone: A read error likely explains why the TCRdb protein, taken from a much larger clone, differs from this DNA's translation at residue 9; the protein shown is translated from the DNA. The V gene is TRDV1, the J gene TRDJ2; D uncertain. The CDR3 is 17 amino acids. The V end lost 2 bases, the J end lost 6 bases, and 19 bases lay between the germline ends. CDR1 is TSWWSYY and CDR2 is QGS in the germline V gene. This CDR3 is CALGEFNANAGAAQLFF. The CDR3 region has the DNA TGTGCTCTTGGGGAATTCAATGCCAACGCCGGGGCAGCACAACTCTTCTTT.

This clone has only a few counts. The V gene is TRDV1, the J gene TRDJ1, with 7 bases that match TRDD3. V dropped 2 bases and J dropped 1; count of bases not matched to a gene: 4. The CDR3 length is 15 residues. The germline V gene has CDR1 TSWWSYY and CDR2 QGS. The CDR3 DNA sequence: TGTGCTCTTGGGGAAGGGGGATTCTCCACCGATAAACTCATCTTT. This gives the protein CALGEGGFSTDKLIF.

This clone is medium-sized in the sample. In the same sample, other DNA sequences code for this CDR3. The chain employs TRDV1 and TRDJ1; D is unclear. V was shortened by 3 bases and J by 0 bases, with 14 bases between the two germline ends. CDR1 is TSWWSYY and CDR2 is QGS in the germline V gene. The CDR3 has 16 amino acids. CDR3 DNA: TGTGCTCTTGGGGATCCGACAGTCCCGTACACCGATAAACTCATCTTT. Protein product: CALGDPTVPYTDKLIF.

This clone was seen a handful of times. V usage is TRDV1 and J usage is TRDJ1; the match to TRDD3 covers 8 bases. Germline CDR1 TSWWSYY, CDR2 QGS. The CDR3 has 19 residues. The ends lost 5 bases at V and 2 bases at J; junction bases unmatched: 19. The CDR3 DNA follows: TGTGCTCTTGGGCCCCAACCTCTTCGGGGGGGATATGAAACCGATAAACTCATCTTT. This translates into CALGPQPLRGGYETDKLIF.

This clone rates as large. Other DNA sequences in the sample encode the same CDR3. This rearrangement joins TRDV2 to TRDJ3; 9 bases match TRDD3. Looked up from germline, CDR1 is GEAIGNYY and CDR2 is EKD. This CDR3 has 18 amino acids. The ends lost 1 base at V and 0 bases at J; junction bases unmatched: 3. The CDR3 nucleotides are TGTGCCTGTGACACGTACTGGGGGAGCTCCTGGGACACCCGACAGATGTTTTTC. The encoded protein is CACDTYWGSSWDTRQMFF.

Remarks on this clone: A much larger clone differs by one base, so this may be a read error. This chain uses TRDV1 with TRDJ1, with 9 nucleotides matching TRDD3. This CDR3 is built from 20 residues. Germline V gene sequence: CDR1 TSWWSYY, CDR2 QGS. Trimming at V came to 1 base and at J to 1 base, leaving 16 bases not matched to a gene. The CDR3, as DNA: TGTGCTCTTGGGGAACCCGCCCTGGGGGATCGCTCAAGGTGCACCGATAAACTCATCTTT. Translated: CALGEPALGDRSRCTDKLIF.